The clone carrying this T cell receptor (beta chain) has only one observation. Its antigen is not known. The V gene lost 5 bases and the J gene lost 7 bases, with 18 bases spanning the gap. Germline CDR1 reads SGHTA; CDR2 reads FQGNSA. This CDR3 spans 15 amino acids. Measured with immunoSEQ multiplex PCR; TCRdb has only the in-frame clones, and not every one. Found here are approximately 40,000 clones, roughly 72% of them singletons; the top ten hold approximately 11%. Focal radiation plus CTLA-4 blockade with ipilimumab was given to patients with chemo-refractory metastatic non-small-cell lung cancer. The data stem from a study of radiotherapy plus CTLA-4 blockade in lung cancer. Study as a whole: Overall, approximately 18% of patients showed an objective response, while roughly 28% attained disease control. Findings and limits, study-wide: The study found tumor-derived TCR clones expanded in blood after radiotherapy plus ipilimumab. Early shifts in blood T cell clones, with interferon-beta, reportedly predicted response best.

The clonotype comes from a human donor with non-small cell lung cancer who had stable disease on radiotherapy plus ipilimumab. Source: peripheral blood, taken from a patient treated with radiotherapy plus ipilimumab. The chain employs TRBV7-2 and TRBJ1-3; D not resolved. CDR3 DNA sequence: TGTGCCAGCAGCACCAACGACGGGGTAGAGAACACCATATATTTT. Amino acids: CASSTNDGVENTIYF.